These T cell receptor beta chains were read from a single sample in a study of regulatory T cells in long-lasting Graves disease. TCRdb reprocessed the multiplex PCR reads via MiXCR and lists one record per CDR3 protein. The sample has about 330,000 distinct CDR3 sequences; 15% to 20% are singletons. These data also formed part of another study, on T cells in Graves' hyperthyroidism and ophthalmopathy.

This specimen consisted of peripheral blood mononuclear cells (PBMCs), obtained at new diagnosis, from a patient treated with antithyroid drugs. These receptors were obtained from a woman in her late teens or twenties with Graves disease. Both conserved end residues are part of each CDR3. A D gene is named only where the DNA matches it firmly. Clone sizes are given selectively: once, few, many, or a class where the clone is expanded.

D gene: .; clone size: few; V gene: TRBV9; J gene: TRBJ2-3; CDR3 protein: CASESGPSTDTQYF; CDR3 DNA: TGTGCCAGCGAGAGCGGTCCAAGTACAGATACGCAGTATTTT
D gene: .; clone size: .; V gene: TRBV20-1; J gene: TRBJ1-5; CDR3 protein: CSVGSNQPQHF; CDR3 DNA: TGCAGTGTAGGTAGCAATCAGCCCCAGCATTTT
D gene: TRBD2; clone size: many; V gene: TRBV2; J gene: TRBJ2-3; CDR3 protein: CAALLAGGMDTQYF; CDR3 DNA: TGTGCCGCTCTCCTAGCGGGGGGGATGGATACGCAGTATTTT
D gene: .; clone size: many; V gene: TRBV5-1; J gene: TRBJ2-5; CDR3 protein: CASSLSSRGFGQEETQYF; CDR3 DNA: TGCGCCAGCAGCTTGTCGTCGAGGGGGTTCGGGCAAGAAGAGACCCAGTACTTC
D gene: .; clone size: .; V gene: TRBV20-1; J gene: TRBJ2-3; CDR3 protein: CSASWGGLTDTQYF; CDR3 DNA: TGCAGTGCTAGCTGGGGGGGCCTCACAGATACGCAGTATTTT
D gene: TRBD1; clone size: many; V gene: TRBV3-1; J gene: TRBJ1-6; CDR3 protein: CASSGTGSSPLHF; CDR3 DNA: TGTGCCAGCAGCGGGACAGGTTCTTCACCCCTCCACTTT
D gene: TRBD1; clone size: few; V gene: TRBV15; J gene: TRBJ1-6; CDR3 protein: CATSGGAGGYSPLHF; CDR3 DNA: TGTGCCACCAGCGGGGGGGCAGGGGGTTATTCACCCCTCCACTTT
D gene: TRBD2; clone size: .; V gene: TRBV10-3; J gene: TRBJ2-2; CDR3 protein: CATGRESTGELFF; CDR3 DNA: TGTGCCACCGGGAGGGAGTCCACCGGGGAGCTGTTTTTT
D gene: .; clone size: many; V gene: TRBV5-1; J gene: TRBJ1-2; CDR3 protein: CASSWPHVAGTVRLGDYGYTF; CDR3 DNA: TGCGCCAGCAGCTGGCCCCACGTGGCAGGGACTGTGAGACTTGGAGACTATGGCTACACCTTC
D gene: .; clone size: .; V gene: TRBV9; J gene: TRBJ2-3; CDR3 protein: CASSVEGIRDTQYF; CDR3 DNA: TGTGCCAGCAGCGTAGAGGGGATTAGGGATACGCAGTATTTT
D gene: TRBD2; clone size: few; V gene: TRBV4-1; J gene: TRBJ2-1; CDR3 protein: CASSQAGTKGNEQFF; CDR3 DNA: TGCGCCAGCAGCCAAGCGGGGACTAAAGGTAATGAGCAGTTCTTC
D gene: .; clone size: .; V gene: TRBV4-1; J gene: TRBJ2-7; CDR3 protein: CASSQVRLASPQYF; CDR3 DNA: TGCGCCAGCAGCCAAGTGCGGCTAGCGAGTCCGCAGTACTTC
D gene: .; clone size: once; V gene: TRBV2; J gene: TRBJ1-1; CDR3 protein: CASSKKSTEAFF; CDR3 DNA: TGTGCCAGCAGTAAGAAAAGCACTGAAGCTTTCTTT
D gene: .; clone size: few; V gene: TRBV12-3/TRBV12-4; J gene: TRBJ1-3; CDR3 protein: CASSLGWGAGNTIYF; CDR3 DNA: TGTGCCAGCAGTTTGGGGTGGGGGGCTGGAAACACCATATATTTT
D gene: TRBD2; clone size: .; V gene: TRBV6-1; J gene: TRBJ2-5; CDR3 protein: CASSAKTSGGGETQYF; CDR3 DNA: TGTGCCAGCAGTGCTAAAACTAGCGGGGGAGGAGAGACCCAGTACTTC
D gene: TRBD1; clone size: many; V gene: TRBV12-3/TRBV12-4; J gene: TRBJ1-1; CDR3 protein: CASRVTGDRTEAFF; CDR3 DNA: TGTGCCAGCAGGGTGACAGGGGATAGGACTGAAGCTTTCTTT
D gene: TRBD1; clone size: .; V gene: TRBV20-1; J gene: TRBJ1-1; CDR3 protein: CSAPGQGARTEAFF; CDR3 DNA: TGCAGTGCACCCGGACAGGGGGCGAGGACTGAAGCTTTCTTT
D gene: TRBD1; clone size: few; V gene: TRBV5-6; J gene: TRBJ1-2; CDR3 protein: CASRTPGQGGYTF; CDR3 DNA: TGTGCCAGCAGAACGCCGGGACAGGGCGGCTACACCTTC
D gene: TRBD1; clone size: few; V gene: TRBV7-9; J gene: TRBJ2-3; CDR3 protein: CASSPQGAEGDTQYF; CDR3 DNA: TGTGCCAGCAGCCCCCAGGGGGCTGAGGGAGATACGCAGTATTTT
D gene: .; clone size: many; V gene: TRBV20-1; J gene: TRBJ2-5; CDR3 protein: CSARVPTSIQETQYF; CDR3 DNA: TGCAGTGCTAGAGTCCCAACATCAATCCAAGAGACCCAGTACTTC
D gene: .; clone size: many; V gene: TRBV2; J gene: TRBJ1-1; CDR3 protein: CASSVQGLAEAFF; CDR3 DNA: TGTGCCAGCAGTGTACAGGGCTTGGCTGAAGCTTTCTTT
D gene: TRBD2; clone size: .; V gene: TRBV15; J gene: TRBJ2-1; CDR3 protein: CATSPPQRAGGHNEQFF; CDR3 DNA: TGTGCCACCAGCCCTCCCCAAAGAGCGGGAGGGCACAATGAGCAGTTCTTC
D gene: .; clone size: many; V gene: TRBV27; J gene: TRBJ2-7; CDR3 protein: CASSFLTKNEQYF; CDR3 DNA: TGTGCCAGCAGTTTCCTGACGAAGAACGAGCAGTACTTC
D gene: .; clone size: .; V gene: TRBV2; J gene: TRBJ2-5; CDR3 protein: CASSERKQETQHF; CDR3 DNA: TGTGCCAGCAGTGAAAGAAAGCAAGAGACCCAGCACTTC
D gene: TRBD1; clone size: few; V gene: TRBV6-2/TRBV6-3; J gene: TRBJ2-1; CDR3 protein: CASRGFGTGLNEQFF; CDR3 DNA: TGTGCCAGCAGAGGATTCGGGACAGGTCTCAATGAGCAGTTCTTC
D gene: .; clone size: .; V gene: TRBV29-1; J gene: TRBJ1-2; CDR3 protein: CSVKGEIYGYTF; CDR3 DNA: TGCAGCGTTAAAGGGGAAATTTACGGCTACACCTTC
D gene: TRBD1; clone size: many; V gene: TRBV18; J gene: TRBJ2-1; CDR3 protein: CASTPGQGANEQFF; CDR3 DNA: TGTGCCAGCACCCCGGGACAGGGAGCGAATGAGCAGTTCTTC
D gene: .; clone size: once; V gene: TRBV4-3; J gene: TRBJ1-5; CDR3 protein: CASSQCHCNQPQHF; CDR3 DNA: TGCGCCAGCAGCCAATGCCATTGCAATCAGCCCCAGCATTTT
D gene: TRBD1; clone size: many; V gene: TRBV30; J gene: TRBJ1-1; CDR3 protein: CAWSVRGATEAFF; CDR3 DNA: TGTGCCTGGAGTGTCAGGGGGGCCACTGAAGCTTTCTTT